This TCR beta chain was identified in a study of cytomegalovirus exposure and HLA in healthy donors (dated by TCRdb to about 2017). Some background on the complete study: An earlier analysis of several hundred of the donors reported approximately 260 Gb of sequence data and around 110 million unique TCR beta sequences obtained from some 170 million T cells. Roughly 320 gigabases of sequencing data and roughly 81 million unique TCR sequences made up an early release that covered fewer than 650 HLA-typed donors. Of the approximately 400 genotyped donors, 81% fell in the genetic ancestry cluster associated with self-reported Caucasian donors. The study was designed to test whether signatures of past pathogen exposure could be identified by cataloging public T cell receptors. The T cell repertoires of about 700 subjects were profiled by immunosequencing and related to cytomegalovirus serostatus. Besides the first cohort of about 730 subjects, a separate validation cohort made up of roughly 130 different subjects was used. High-throughput TCR immunosequencing, statistical association of individual TCRs with disease status, and machine learning were combined to predict cytomegalovirus infection status. In a later analysis, previously published TCR beta repertoires from several hundred donors were re-analyzed and high-resolution HLA genotyping was added so that TCR occurrence patterns could be studied. Rather than drawing on any new phenotypic data, the later analysis identified candidate immune exposures from TCR beta sequences and the way those sequences occurred across donors. In an earlier analysis of 500 to 650 of the donors, high-throughput TCR beta sequencing was used to judge whether each TCR beta V gene segment behaved as functional or pseudogenic. Donor age, sex, ethnicity and CMV serostatus were compiled together with the repertoire data. A later genetic analysis used genome-wide SNP genotypes for about 55% of the 666 donors, treating that subset as a discovery cohort. Every discovery cohort repertoire had been produced on one sequencing platform. Both class I and class II loci were covered by HLA typing, at four-digit resolution. The number of typed donors differed by locus: about 620-630 for A, B, C, DRB1 and DQB1; approximately 520 for DQA1; fewer than 610 for DPA1; and roughly 490 for DPB1. Several DR-DQ haplotypes were treated as single units for association and clustering because of strong linkage in the cohort. On average, around 240,000 unique TCR beta nucleotide sequences were sequenced per donor among fewer than 500 genotyped donors of the cohort, with roughly 19% of those sequences being non-productive.

Library prep was done by the immunoSEQ multiplex PCR assay. For the multiplex PCR, a mixture combining 60 forward primers for TCR Vbeta segments and 13 reverse primers for TCR Jbeta segments was used. A multiplex PCR assay on genomic DNA amplified the CDR3 region of rearranged TCR beta genes. Amplified TCR beta libraries were sequenced as 87-base-pair reads on the Illumina HiSeq System. Per the source publication's procedure: A later analysis counted approximately 84 million unique TCR beta chains across the 666 repertoires, and roughly 10 million of these chains were shared by at least two donors. To remove PCR and sequencing errors, raw reads were error-corrected and collapsed into unique sequences using a nearest-neighbor algorithm that merged closely related sequences. CDR3 sequences were aligned to IMGT reference sequences to assign V, D and J gene segments. For a sequence to be retained, at least a six-nucleotide match to both a V gene segment and a J gene segment was required. A rearrangement was called productive if the CDR3 had no stop codons and remained in frame with V and J, and every other rearrangement was called non-productive. CDR3 was defined by IMGT convention, running from the second conserved V-encoded cysteine to the conserved J-encoded phenylalanine. The earlier analysis of 500 to 600 of the donors excluded sequences that lacked an unambiguous match to a single V gene segment. An earlier analysis of just under 600 of the donors called V segments functional above 56.7% productive rearrangements and segregating when the between-donor standard deviation exceeded 5%. To diagnose cytomegalovirus status from the catalog of TCR beta chain sequences, a statistical classification framework was built. A later analysis assigned V and J genes by comparing TCR nucleotide sequences with IMGT/GENE-DB human TR gene sequences. A later analysis assigned CDR3 sequences and most-parsimonious VDJ recombination scenarios with the TCRdist pipeline. In a later analysis, each TCR beta chain was defined by its CDR3 amino acid sequence together with its V-gene family, and reads without a unique V-gene family were excluded. As a way to deal with suspected cross-contamination and a sequencing artifact, a later analysis dropped 450 to 700 nucleotide sequences that were highly shared and had low generation probability. A later analysis calculated a clonal expansion index for each public chain from normalized within-repertoire ranks of inferred template counts. In a later analysis, generation probabilities were computed using a VDJ recombination model fitted to out-of-frame rearrangements, and the results were checked against IGoR. In a later analysis, hypergeometric tests were used to score TCR-TCR, TCR-HLA and TCR-CMV co-occurrence, with a repertoire-size bias correction applied to TCR pairs. A later analysis estimated false discovery rates by permuting HLA or CMV assignments 20 times. A later analysis grouped co-occurring TCRs with DBSCAN, adding TCRdist sequence similarity when clustering within HLA-allele-positive subsets. Repertoires with fewer than 30,000 or more than 120,000 public chains, plus five repertoires with anomalous nucleotide sharing, were excluded from co-occurrence clustering. TCRdb re-hosts the immuneACCESS table, in-frame sequences only. Its copies lack some clones; in the studies checked, an unresolved V gene accounts for under half of them, and the cause for the rest is not known. For V, J and clone size, that table is used; D and trimming come from the DNA. The sample yields about 130,000 clones; 70% to 85% were counted once. The ten largest clones capture more than 0.9% of the sample.

The cohort consisted of some 670 healthy bone marrow donors. At the time of sampling, every cohort member was nominally healthy, though immune exposures that went unrecorded were likely present. The donor was CMV seronegative and belonged to the group of 320 or so seronegative cohort members. A peripheral blood sample was provided by each donor, and peripheral blood mononuclear cells were used for TCR beta sequencing. The Qiagen DNeasy Blood Extraction Kit was used to extract genomic DNA from the blood cell samples. Here is what the overall study found, with its caveats: Sequencing depth was assumed to be roughly uniform across donors in the presence/absence analyses, though that assumption may not hold. A later analysis found that most CMV-associated TCR beta chains appeared HLA-restricted, with HLA associations seemingly driven largely by CMV exposure. The study gave a list of under 200 TCR beta chains associated with cytomegalovirus. A later analysis associated 16,951 TCR beta sequences with specific HLA alleles at a false discovery rate of 0.05. Correlated functional status among segregating V segments might reflect linkage disequilibrium, but an unknown experimental factor could not be ruled out. A later analysis found that HLA-associated TCR beta chains were more clonally expanded and had lower generation probabilities than equally common non-associated chains. The sequencing pipeline was judged likely to have produced a cluster of highly shared sequence variants as a technical artifact. According to the authors, the approach could potentially be generalized to other disease states and immunological phenotypes. A further reported finding was that TCR beta sequences accurately predicted the HLA-A and HLA-B alleles for most subjects in the first cohort. For the cohort, immune exposure information was limited to CMV serostatus. A later genetic analysis reported fewer N-insertions in productive TCRs among donors in an Asian-associated ancestry cluster than the approximately 670-donor mean. Most TCR sequences were seen in very few donors, while some public TCRs were found in many individuals. Because the 87-base-pair reads could not distinguish some IMGT-functional V segments, including TRBV6-2 and TRBV6-3, those segments were excluded. Because some donors lacked HLA typing at each locus, the association tests relied only on the typed subset. In this cohort, only TCR beta chains were sequenced, and detectable features were limited by the absence of alpha or paired-chain data. A later analysis reported that several top co-occurrence clusters appeared linked to parvovirus B19, influenza, CMV and Epstein-Barr virus. A few of the identified cytomegalovirus-associated TCR beta chains were confirmed in vitro to be specific for cytomegalovirus antigens. A later analysis found that TCR association rates varied across HLA loci, with DRB1 alleles showing the most associated TCRs and HLA-C alleles the fewest. Because counts were too low, roughly 18 rarely observed V segments, including chromosome 9 orphons, were left out of the earlier analysis of over 550 of the donors. When HLA alleles, especially DR and DQ, strongly co-occurred, TCR associations were difficult to assign to individual alleles. An earlier analysis of around 540 of the donors showed that most TCR beta V segments appeared in productive rearrangements either about 87% or about 30% of the time, which broadly matched IMGT annotations. The classifier was reported to diagnose cytomegalovirus status with high specificity and sensitivity in both the original and validation cohorts. V-gene and J-gene trimming of TCR beta chains was associated with a missense DCLRE1C variant in a later genetic analysis, and the association was replicated in an independent cohort.

Trimming at the junction amounts to 3 bases on V and 2 bases on J, and the germline ends lie 18 bases apart. The CDR3, cysteine through phenylalanine, is 17 amino acids long. The only DNA kept is the CDR3, 51 bases in frame from the first base. The germline V gene (reference sequence) supplies CDR1 PRHDT and CDR2 FYEKMQ. Comment on this clone: Its antigen has not been determined. Per-base quality was not reported, and no clone a single base away is much larger than it.

Sample: PBMCs. The origin of this receptor is a boy between 10 and 17 years old in good health and CMV-seronegative. The chain was built from TRBV13 and TRBJ2-3; TRBD2 is possibly the D segment (6 matching bases). Here the CDR3 is given as CASSFPPGTGPTDTQYF. The nucleotide sequence is TGTGCCAGCAGCTTCCCCCCCGGGACTGGACCCACAGATACGCAGTATTTT.